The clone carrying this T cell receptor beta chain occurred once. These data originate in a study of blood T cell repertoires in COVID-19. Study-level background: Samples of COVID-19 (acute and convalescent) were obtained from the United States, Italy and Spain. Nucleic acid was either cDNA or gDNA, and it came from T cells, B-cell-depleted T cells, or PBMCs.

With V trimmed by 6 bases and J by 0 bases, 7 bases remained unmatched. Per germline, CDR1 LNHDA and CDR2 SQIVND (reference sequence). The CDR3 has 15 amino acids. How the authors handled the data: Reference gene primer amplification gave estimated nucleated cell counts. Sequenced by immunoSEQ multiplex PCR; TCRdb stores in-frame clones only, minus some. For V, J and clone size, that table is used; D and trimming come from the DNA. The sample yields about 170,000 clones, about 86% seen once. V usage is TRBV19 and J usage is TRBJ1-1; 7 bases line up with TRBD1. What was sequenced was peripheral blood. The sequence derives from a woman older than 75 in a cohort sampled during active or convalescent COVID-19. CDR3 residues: CASSSTGRLNTEAFF. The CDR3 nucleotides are TGTGCCAGTAGCTCGACAGGGAGGTTGAACACTGAAGCTTTCTTT.